This TCR beta chain was captured in a study of blood T cell repertoires in COVID-19. Study details: Whether acute or convalescent, the COVID-19 samples came from the United States, Italy and Spain. T cells, B-cell-depleted T cells, or PBMCs provided the cDNA or gDNA that served as material.

In the original workflow: Counts of nucleated cells, estimated from reference gene primer amplification, were obtained. Assay: immunoSEQ multiplex PCR; the TCRdb copy retains only in-frame clones and omits some. That table is the source of V, J and clone size, and D and trimming were worked out from the DNA. This table has 200,000 to 250,000 clones, about nine tenths appearing once. The CDR3 length is 14 residues. Germline V gene lookup returns CDR1 SGHRS and CDR2 YFSETQ. V lost 4 bases to trimming and J lost 4 bases, with 14 bases between them. This chain connects TRBV5-1 to TRBJ1-2; D possibly corresponds to TRBD1 (5 bases). The sequence came from a woman aged 60-75 years with acute or convalescent COVID-19. The sample comprised peripheral blood. The DNA of the CDR3 is TGCGCCAGCAGCCCAAAGGACACGGGCTATGGCTACACCTTC. Its protein is CASSPKDTGYGYTF.